Following are 25 T cell receptor beta chains from one sample sequenced in a study of T cell clones after liver transplantation. Only in-frame clones appear in the TCRdb table, and some are missing; sequencing was by immunoSEQ multiplex PCR. The sample carries around 60,000 clones, 70% to 75% recorded once. Specimen: CD4+ T cells from blood, collected before liver transplant. The receptors stem from a human donor who received a liver transplant.

There are a few counts of this clone. The rearrangement links TRBV30 to TRBJ2-2; 12 nucleotides agree with TRBD1. The CDR3 is made up of 18 amino acids. After removal of 4 bases from V and 2 bases from J, the junction contained 11 bases not matched to a gene. Germline V lookup: CDR1 GTSNPN, CDR2 SVGIG (reference sequence). Here the CDR3 reads CAWTRLRGTGGNTGELFF. The CDR3 DNA reads as TGTGCCTGGACCCGTTTACGTGGGACAGGGGGCAACACCGGGGAGCTGTTTTTT.

This chain joins TRBV5-1 and TRBJ1-6; TRBD1 agrees at 8 bases. Germline-derived CDR1 and CDR2 are SGHRS and YFSETQ. V shed 0 bases, J shed 9 bases, and the junction held 11 bases outside the gene matches. The CDR3 contains 17 residues. The CDR3 nucleotides are TGCGCCAGCAGCTTGGACTCTCCAGGGGGCAAAAGTTCACCCCTCCACTTT. Its protein is CASSLDSPGGKSSPLHF.

On this clone: The sample contains more than one DNA sequence encoding this CDR3. The chain carries TRBV6-1 and TRBJ2-1; D is possibly TRBD2 (5 bases). The CDR3 is 14 amino acids. Germline V lookup: CDR1 MNHNS, CDR2 SASEGT. Between the trimmed V and J ends, which lost 1 base and 3 bases, there was a span of 7 bases. This chain's CDR3 is CASSEVAGYNEQFF. For the CDR3, the DNA is TGTGCCAGCAGTGAAGTTGCGGGCTACAATGAGCAGTTCTTC.

The V gene is TRBV29-1, the J gene TRBJ2-3; 8 bases align to TRBD1. Germline loops: CDR1 SQVTM, CDR2 ANQGSEA. The CDR3 extends over 18 amino acids. The V and J ends lost 3 bases and 2 bases, in that order; junction bases with no gene match: 16. The CDR3 loop reads CSVDSAGGLVGHTDTQYF. CDR3 DNA sequence: TGCAGCGTTGATAGCGCAGGGGGCTTAGTGGGACACACAGATACGCAGTATTTT.

This clone was seen a handful of times. J is TRBJ1-6 and V is TRBV11-2; 8 positions match TRBD1. Per the germline V gene, CDR1 is SGHAT and CDR2 is FQNNGV. CDR3 length: 17 amino acids. J was trimmed by 2 bases and V by 8 bases; bases with no gene match: 11. CDR3 nucleotide sequence: TGTGCCAGCGCGGACCGGACAGGGTGGACCTATAATTCACCCCTCCACTTT. Residues: CASADRTGWTYNSPLHF.

The chain recombines TRBV7-9 with TRBJ2-7; 9 bases align to TRBD1. The junction had 16 bases not matched to a gene; V was cut back by 5 bases and J by 5 bases. The germline gives CDR1 SEHNR, CDR2 FQNEAQ (reference sequence). CDR3 length: 17 residues. The CDR3 here is CASSAALVGTGLDEQYF. The CDR3 region has the DNA TGTGCCAGCAGCGCAGCACTCGTCGGGACAGGGTTGGACGAGCAGTACTTC.

The rearrangement uses TRBV6-6 and TRBJ2-3, with a weak D call TRBD2 (5 bases). V was trimmed by 8 bases and J by 2 bases, leaving 11 bases between them. This CDR3 is 13 amino acids long. Germline CDR1 MNHNY, CDR2 SVGAGI (reference sequence). The CDR3 reads CASRRGATDTQYF. The CDR3 region has the DNA TGTGCCAGCCGCCGGGGTGCCACAGATACGCAGTATTTT.

The V and J genes are TRBV4-1 and TRBJ1-5, with D possibly being TRBD1 (5 bases). The CDR3 is made up of 18 amino acids. V lost 4 bases, J lost 0 bases, and 19 bases lay in between. Germline loops: CDR1 MGHRA, CDR2 YSYEKL. DNA of the CDR3: TGCGCCAGCAGCCCAAGGGCGGGGGGAGGTTATAGCAATCAGCCCCAGCATTTT. This codes for CASSPRAGGGYSNQPQHF.

This sequence joins TRBV6-1 and TRBJ1-6; D is perhaps TRBD1 (5 bases). Germline values: CDR1 MNHNS, CDR2 SASEGT. Trimming removed 7 bases at V and 4 bases at J, with 11 bases between. The CDR3 has 14 residues. The chain's CDR3 is CASKGASYNSPLHF. CDR3 nucleotides: TGTGCCAGCAAAGGGGCCTCATATAATTCACCCCTCCACTTT.

This chain joins TRBV6-5 and TRBJ1-1; D remains unclear. V lost 6 bases to trimming and J lost 4 bases, with 15 bases between them. Per the germline V gene, CDR1 is MNHEY and CDR2 is SVGAGI. This CDR3 has 14 amino acids. This CDR3 reads CASSREGRSTEAFF. CDR3 nucleotides: TGTGCCAGCAGCCGGGAGGGAAGGTCCACTGAAGCTTTCTTT.

This clone was observed a handful of times. The J gene is TRBJ2-7, the V gene TRBV5-5; 7 bases are shared with TRBD2. Unmatched junction bases numbered 6, after V lost 2 bases and J lost 4 bases. The germline gives CDR1 SGHKS, CDR2 YYEKEE (reference sequence). This CDR3 has 14 amino acids. The CDR3 here is CASSFNGGGYEQYF. The CDR3 bases are TGTGCCAGCAGCTTTAACGGGGGAGGGTACGAGCAGTACTTC.

The chain couples TRBV27 to TRBJ2-7, with a possible D match to TRBD2 (7 bases). The ends were cut back, 3 bases at V and 7 bases at J, with 13 bases in the middle. Germline CDR1 is MNHEY and CDR2 is SMNVEV (reference sequence). CDR3 length equals 13 residues. The CDR3 protein is CASSFRGRGEQYF. CDR3 nucleotide sequence: TGTGCCAGCAGTTTCCGGGGGCGGGGGGAGCAGTACTTC.

The chain couples TRBV19 to TRBJ1-5; weak D call: TRBD1 (5 bases). V was clipped by 5 bases and J by 2 bases, with 16 bases between them. Germline CDR1 reads LNHDA; CDR2 reads SQIVND (reference sequence). This CDR3 contains 16 residues. The CDR3 nucleotides are TGTGCCAGTAGTGATACAGGCTTAGCTGGCAATCAGCCCCAGCATTTT. It yields the protein CASSDTGLAGNQPQHF.

This clone has more than one count but fewer than ten. V is TRBV28 and J is TRBJ1-4; 8 bases agree with TRBD1. This CDR3 contains 14 residues. V gave up 5 bases and J gave up 7 bases; unmatched junction bases: 6. Germline-derived CDR1 and CDR2 are MDHEN and SYDVKM. CDR3 loop: CASSIPGTGEKLFF. CDR3 nucleotide sequence: TGTGCCAGCAGTATCCCCGGGACAGGTGAAAAACTGTTTTTT.

The rearrangement joins TRBV7-2 to TRBJ2-3, with 7 bases aligning to TRBD2. Unmatched junction bases numbered 5, after V lost 6 bases and J lost 2 bases. This CDR3 is 14 amino acids long. Germline assignment: CDR1 SGHTA and CDR2 FQGNSA. The CDR3 DNA sequence: TGTGCCAGCAGTTGGGGGGGGATCACAGATACGCAGTATTTT. Its protein is CASSWGGITDTQYF.

The chain has TRBV5-6 and TRBJ1-3; weak D call: TRBD1 (6 bases). Germline CDR1 reads SGHDT; CDR2 reads YYEEEE. Deletions cut 4 bases from V and 5 bases from J, with 16 bases between. CDR3 length: 15 amino acids. The CDR3 sequence is CASSLGGGARNTIYF. CDR3 in DNA: TGTGCCAGCAGCCTGGGGGGGGGCGCGAGAAACACCATATATTTT.

This chain connects TRBV5-4 to TRBJ2-2; 7 nucleotides agree with TRBD1. Unmatched junction bases numbered 4, after V lost 1 base and J lost 4 bases. The CDR3 is 15 residues long. Per germline, CDR1 SGHNT and CDR2 YYREEE (reference sequence). CDR3 sequence: CASSLKQGITGELFF. For the CDR3, the DNA is TGTGCCAGCAGCTTGAAACAGGGGATCACCGGGGAGCTGTTTTTT.

The chain couples TRBV2 to TRBJ1-6; TRBD1 matches 7 bases. This CDR3 is 14 amino acids long. J gave up 7 bases and V 7 bases, and 7 bases lay outside the gene matches. CDR1 and CDR2 (germline): SNHLY, FYNNEI. The CDR3 loop is CASTQDRRNSPLHF. CDR3 coding DNA: TGTGCCAGCACCCAGGACAGGAGGAATTCACCCCTCCACTTT.

The J gene is TRBJ2-1, the V gene TRBV5-1; TRBD2 matches at 13 bases. The CDR3 length is 15 residues. Trimming took 4 bases from V and 6 from J; bases not matched to a gene: 4. Germline V CDR1 and CDR2: SGHRS, YFSETQ. In DNA, the CDR3 is TGCGCCAGCAGCGCAACTAGCGGGGGGGCCAATGAGCAGTTCTTC. It codes for CASSATSGGANEQFF.

The gene calls are TRBV6-4 and TRBJ1-2; D possibly corresponds to TRBD1 (5 bases). V was clipped by 6 bases and J by 7 bases, with 21 bases between them. Germline values: CDR1 MRHNA, CDR2 SNTAGT. This CDR3 is built from 15 residues. CDR3 DNA sequence: TGTGCCAGCAGCCCAGATCCCTCAGGGATCGGTGGCTACACCTTC. This gives the protein CASSPDPSGIGGYTF.

The chain uses TRBV11-1 and TRBJ2-1; 11 positions agree with TRBD2. The CDR3 runs to 17 residues. From germline, CDR1 is SGHAT and CDR2 FQDESV (reference sequence). The J segment lost 4 bases and the V segment lost 5 bases, leaving 10 bases of the junction unmatched. The CDR3 DNA reads as TGTGCCAGCAGCCCAGATTTTCTAGCGGGGGGTTACAATGAGCAGTTCTTC. This codes for CASSPDFLAGGYNEQFF.

The chain carries TRBV7-9 and TRBJ2-7; maybe TRBD2 (6 bases). This CDR3 region has 13 residues. Germline lookup yields CDR1 SEHNR and CDR2 FQNEAQ (reference sequence). Trimming shortened V by 4 bases and J by 6 bases, and 13 bases separated the two germline ends. The CDR3 spells CASSSYAGSEQYF. DNA of the CDR3: TGTGCCAGCAGCTCTTATGCGGGAAGCGAGCAGTACTTC.

This chain links TRBV7-9 with TRBJ1-6; 8 bases align to TRBD1. The V gene's germline CDR1 is SEHNR and CDR2 FQNEAQ (reference sequence). There are 15 residues in the CDR3. V trimming: 4 bases; J trimming: 7 bases; junction bases outside the gene matches: 6. In DNA, the CDR3 is TGTGCCAGCAGCTGGAAGGGGACAGGAAATTCACCCCTCCACTTT. Amino acid sequence: CASSWKGTGNSPLHF. Full variable domain (outside the CDR3, taken from reference TRBV7-9 and TRBJ1-6): DTGVSQNPRHKITKRGQNVTFRCDPISEHNRLYWYRQTLGQGPEFLTYFQNEAQLEKSRLLSDRFSAERPKGSFSTLEIQRTEQGDSAMYLCASSWKGTGNSPLHFGNGTRLTVT.

The chain combines TRBV18 with TRBJ1-5, with D possibly matching TRBD1 (6 bases). The CDR3 consists of 15 residues. In germline, CDR1 is KGHSH, CDR2 LQKENI. Trimming shortened V by 6 bases and J by 3 bases, and 15 bases separated the two germline ends. The CDR3: CASSQGPPNNQPQHF. The DNA for the CDR3 is TGTGCCAGCTCCCAGGGGCCACCAAACAATCAGCCCCAGCATTTT.

The CDR3 sequence: CASEGLGNEQFF. The CDR3 DNA reads TGTGCCAGCGAGGGACTAGGCAATGAGCAGTTCTTC. The rearrangement joins TRBV9 to TRBJ2-1; the match to TRBD2 covers 8 bases. Germline V gene data show CDR1 as SGDLS and CDR2 as YYNGEE. Trimming cost V 7 bases and J 6 bases; bases outside gene matches: 3. This CDR3 is 12 amino acids long.